This TCR beta chain originates from a study of beta chain features in type 1 diabetes. General study findings and limits: Shorter TCRB CDR3s, moderately but significantly so, marked every one of the four CD4+ subsets in Type 1 diabetes patients.

CDR1 and CDR2 from the germline V gene are SNHLY and FYNNEI. There are 11 residues in the CDR3. Trimming took 6 bases from V and 10 from J, leaving 12 bases between them. Each of the CD4+ naive, central memory, regulatory and stem cell-like memory populations was sorted via CD45RO/CCR7/CD25/CD127/CD95/CD27. This clone was detected only a few times. The antigen is undetermined. The whole isolated RNA underwent reverse transcription, so sequencing captured expressed TCRB transcripts. Some clones are missing from TCRdb's copy, which holds only in-frame ones; the method was immunoSEQ multiplex PCR. The sample holds 95,000 to 110,000 clones, around 30% seen once.

The chain links TRBV2 to TRBJ1-2, with D hard to call. The sequenced material came from central memory CD4+ T cells from blood. The clonotype originates from a woman aged 18-29 years with type 1 diabetes. CDR3 nucleotide sequence: TGTGCCAGCAGACAAGAAGGACTCTACACCTTC. It yields the protein CASRQEGLYTF.